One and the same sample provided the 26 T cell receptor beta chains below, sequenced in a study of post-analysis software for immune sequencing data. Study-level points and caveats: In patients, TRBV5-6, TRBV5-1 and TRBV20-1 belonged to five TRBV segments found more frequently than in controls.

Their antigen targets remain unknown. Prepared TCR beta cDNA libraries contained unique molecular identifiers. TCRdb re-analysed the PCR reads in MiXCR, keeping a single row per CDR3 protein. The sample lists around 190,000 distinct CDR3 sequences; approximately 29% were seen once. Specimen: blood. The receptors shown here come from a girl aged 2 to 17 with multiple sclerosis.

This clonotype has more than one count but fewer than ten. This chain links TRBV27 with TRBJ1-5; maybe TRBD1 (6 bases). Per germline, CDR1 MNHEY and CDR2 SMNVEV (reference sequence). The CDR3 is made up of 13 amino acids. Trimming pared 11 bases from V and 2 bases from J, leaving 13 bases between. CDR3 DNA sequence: TGTGCCGGACTAACAGGGTGCAATCAGCCCCAGCATTTT. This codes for CAGLTGCNQPQHF.

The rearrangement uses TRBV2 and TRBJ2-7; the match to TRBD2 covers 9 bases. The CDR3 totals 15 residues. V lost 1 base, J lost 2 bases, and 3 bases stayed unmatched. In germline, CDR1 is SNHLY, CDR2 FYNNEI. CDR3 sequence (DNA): TGTGCCAGCAGTGAAGGGACTAGCGAAACCTACGAGCAGTACTTC. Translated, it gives CASSEGTSETYEQYF.

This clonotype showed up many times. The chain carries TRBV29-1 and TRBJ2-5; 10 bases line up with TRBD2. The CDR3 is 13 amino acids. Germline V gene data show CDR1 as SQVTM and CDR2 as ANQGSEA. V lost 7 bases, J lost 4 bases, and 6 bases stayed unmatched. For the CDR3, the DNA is TGCAGCGGTAGTCTAGCGGGAGTAGAGACCCAGTACTTC. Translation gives CSGSLAGVETQYF.

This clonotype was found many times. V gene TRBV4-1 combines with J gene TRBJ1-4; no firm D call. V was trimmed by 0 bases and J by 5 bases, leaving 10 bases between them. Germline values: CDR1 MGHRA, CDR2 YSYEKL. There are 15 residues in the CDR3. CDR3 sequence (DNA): TGCGCCAGCAGCCAAGATCCGGCGGGGAATGAAAAACTGTTTTTT. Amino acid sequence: CASSQDPAGNEKLFF.

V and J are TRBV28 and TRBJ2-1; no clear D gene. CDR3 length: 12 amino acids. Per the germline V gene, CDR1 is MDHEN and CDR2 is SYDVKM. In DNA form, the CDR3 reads TGTGCGGCAACGGGCGATTACAATGAGCAGTTCTTC. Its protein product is CAATGDYNEQFF.

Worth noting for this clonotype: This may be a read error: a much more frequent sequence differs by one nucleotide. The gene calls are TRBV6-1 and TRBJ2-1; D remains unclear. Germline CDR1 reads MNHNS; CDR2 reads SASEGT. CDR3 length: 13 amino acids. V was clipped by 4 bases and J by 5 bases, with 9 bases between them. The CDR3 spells CASSARVDNEQFF. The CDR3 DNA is TGTGCCAGCAGTGCCAGAGTCGACAATGAGCAGTTCTTC.

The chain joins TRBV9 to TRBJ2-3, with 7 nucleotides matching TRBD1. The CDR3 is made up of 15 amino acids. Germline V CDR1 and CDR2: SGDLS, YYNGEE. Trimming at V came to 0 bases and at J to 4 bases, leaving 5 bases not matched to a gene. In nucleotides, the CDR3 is TGTGCCAGCAGCGTAGCTAAGACAGGGCCAGATACGCAGTATTTT. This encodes CASSVAKTGPDTQYF.

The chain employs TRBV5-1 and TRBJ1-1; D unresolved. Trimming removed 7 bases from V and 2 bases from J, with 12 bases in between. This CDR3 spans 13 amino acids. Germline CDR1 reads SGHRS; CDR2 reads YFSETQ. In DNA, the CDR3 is TGCGCCAGCGGCTCAACCCTAAACACTGAAGCTTTCTTT. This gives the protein CASGSTLNTEAFF.

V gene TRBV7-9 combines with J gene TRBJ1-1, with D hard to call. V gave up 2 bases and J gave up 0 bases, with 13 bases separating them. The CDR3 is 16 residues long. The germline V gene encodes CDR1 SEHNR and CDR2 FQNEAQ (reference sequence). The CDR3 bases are TGTGCCAGCAGCTTAAGACCAGGACTGATGAACACTGAAGCTTTCTTT. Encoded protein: CASSLRPGLMNTEAFF.

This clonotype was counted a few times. CDR3 protein: CASRGRGTKNIQYF. The CDR3, as DNA: TGTGCCAGCAGGGGACGGGGGACCAAAAACATTCAGTACTTC. The chain has TRBV12-3 or TRBV12-4 and TRBJ2-4, with D maybe TRBD2 (6 bases). The V end was cut by 6 bases, the J end by 2 bases, with 11 bases between. This CDR3 contains 14 residues.

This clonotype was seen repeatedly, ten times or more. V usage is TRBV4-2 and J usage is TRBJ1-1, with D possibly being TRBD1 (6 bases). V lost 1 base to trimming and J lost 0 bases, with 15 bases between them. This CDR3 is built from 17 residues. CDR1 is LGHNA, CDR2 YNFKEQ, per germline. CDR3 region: CASSQVGGFLMNTEAFF. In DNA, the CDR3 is TGTGCCAGCAGCCAAGTGGGGGGCTTCTTAATGAACACTGAAGCTTTCTTT.

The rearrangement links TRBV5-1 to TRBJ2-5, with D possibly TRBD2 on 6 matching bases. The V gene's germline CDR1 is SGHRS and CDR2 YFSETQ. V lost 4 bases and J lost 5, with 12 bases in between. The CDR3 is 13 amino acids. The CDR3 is CASSIQEGETQYF. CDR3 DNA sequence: TGCGCCAGCAGCATTCAGGAGGGGGAGACCCAGTACTTC.

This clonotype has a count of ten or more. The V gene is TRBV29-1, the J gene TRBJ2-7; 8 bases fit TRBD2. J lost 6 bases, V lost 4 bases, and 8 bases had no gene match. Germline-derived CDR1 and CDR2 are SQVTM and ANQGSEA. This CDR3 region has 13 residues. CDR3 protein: CSVGKPGGSEQYF. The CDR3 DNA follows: TGCAGCGTTGGGAAGCCGGGAGGGTCCGAGCAGTACTTC.

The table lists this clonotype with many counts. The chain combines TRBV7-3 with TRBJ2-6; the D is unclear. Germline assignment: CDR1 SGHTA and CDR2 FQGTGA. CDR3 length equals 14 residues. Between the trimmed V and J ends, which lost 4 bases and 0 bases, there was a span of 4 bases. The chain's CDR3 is CASSSASGANVLTF. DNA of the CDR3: TGTGCCAGCAGCTCAGCCTCTGGGGCCAACGTCCTGACTTTC. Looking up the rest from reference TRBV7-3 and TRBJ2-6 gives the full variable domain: GAGVSQTPSNKVTEKGKYVELRCDPISGHTALYWYRQSLGQGPEFLIYFQGTGAADDSGLPNDRFFAVRPEGSVSTLKIQRTERGDSAVYLCASSSASGANVLTFGAGSRLTVL.

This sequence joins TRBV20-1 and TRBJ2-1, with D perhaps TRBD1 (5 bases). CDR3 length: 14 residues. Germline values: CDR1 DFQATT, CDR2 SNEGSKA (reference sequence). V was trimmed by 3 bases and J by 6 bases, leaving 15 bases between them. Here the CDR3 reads CSASYQGALNEQFF. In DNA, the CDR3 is TGCAGTGCTAGTTACCAGGGTGCCCTCAATGAGCAGTTCTTC.

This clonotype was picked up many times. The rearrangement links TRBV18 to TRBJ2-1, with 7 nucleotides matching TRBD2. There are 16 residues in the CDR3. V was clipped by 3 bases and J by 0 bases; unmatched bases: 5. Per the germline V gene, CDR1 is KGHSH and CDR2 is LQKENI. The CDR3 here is CASSPGGTNSYNEQFF. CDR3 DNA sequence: TGTGCCAGCTCACCGGGGGGGACTAACTCCTACAATGAGCAGTTCTTC.

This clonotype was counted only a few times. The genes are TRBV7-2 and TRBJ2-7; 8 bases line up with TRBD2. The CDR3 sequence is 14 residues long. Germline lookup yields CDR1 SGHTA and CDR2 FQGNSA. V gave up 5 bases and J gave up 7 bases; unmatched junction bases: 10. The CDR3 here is CASSLRLALVEQYF. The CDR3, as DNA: TGTGCCAGCAGCCTTCGACTAGCGCTGGTAGAGCAGTACTTC.

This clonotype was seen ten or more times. Here the CDR3 reads CASSQDGFSYNEQFF. The CDR3 DNA sequence: TGTGCCAGCAGCCAAGACGGATTCTCCTACAATGAGCAGTTCTTC. V is TRBV3-1 and J is TRBJ2-1; no firm D call. This CDR3 has 15 amino acids. Germline CDR1 reads LGHDT; CDR2 reads YNNKEL (reference sequence). V was cut by 0 bases and J by 0 bases, with 6 bases left in between.

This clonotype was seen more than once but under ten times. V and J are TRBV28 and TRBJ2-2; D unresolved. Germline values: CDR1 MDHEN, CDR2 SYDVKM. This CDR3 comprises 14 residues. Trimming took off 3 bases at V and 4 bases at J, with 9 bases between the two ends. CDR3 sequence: CASSFRSSTGELFF. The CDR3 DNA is TGTGCCAGCAGTTTCAGGTCAAGCACCGGGGAGCTGTTTTTT.

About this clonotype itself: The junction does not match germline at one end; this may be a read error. The CDR3 loop is CAGSPLLVGGLYTGELFF. DNA of the CDR3: TGTGCCGGCAGTCCCCTGCTAGTGGGAGGGTTATACACCGGGGAGCTGTTTTTT. The chain employs TRBV12-3 or TRBV12-4 and TRBJ2-2, with TRBD2 identical over 7 bases. The CDR3 runs 18 residues.

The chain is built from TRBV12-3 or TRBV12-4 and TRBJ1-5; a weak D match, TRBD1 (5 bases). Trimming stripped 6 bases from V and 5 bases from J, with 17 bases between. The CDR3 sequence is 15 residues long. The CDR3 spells CASRNWDVSDQPQHF. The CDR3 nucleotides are TGTGCCAGCAGAAACTGGGACGTCAGTGATCAGCCCCAGCATTTT.

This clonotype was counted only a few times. In nucleotides, the CDR3 is TGTGCCAGCTCACCACCGACCGGGGGGGCCTACGAGCAGTACTTC. This translates into CASSPPTGGAYEQYF. V usage is TRBV18 and J usage is TRBJ2-7; 8 bases agree with TRBD2. V was clipped by 0 bases and J by 2 bases; unmatched bases: 3. Germline CDR1 is KGHSH and CDR2 is LQKENI. The CDR3 covers 15 residues.

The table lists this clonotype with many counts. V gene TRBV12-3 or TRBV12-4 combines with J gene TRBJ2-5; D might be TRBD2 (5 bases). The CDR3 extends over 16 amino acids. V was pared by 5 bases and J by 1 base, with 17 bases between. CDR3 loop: CASSPNKGDPQETQYF. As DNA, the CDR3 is TGTGCCAGCAGTCCCAACAAGGGAGACCCCCAAGAGACCCAGTACTTC.

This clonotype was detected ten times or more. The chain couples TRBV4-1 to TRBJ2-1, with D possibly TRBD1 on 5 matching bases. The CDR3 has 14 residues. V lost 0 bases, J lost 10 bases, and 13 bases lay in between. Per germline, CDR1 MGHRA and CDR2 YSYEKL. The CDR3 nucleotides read TGCGCCAGCAGCCAAGATCGGGCAGGGTGGGAGCAGTTCTTC. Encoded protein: CASSQDRAGWEQFF.

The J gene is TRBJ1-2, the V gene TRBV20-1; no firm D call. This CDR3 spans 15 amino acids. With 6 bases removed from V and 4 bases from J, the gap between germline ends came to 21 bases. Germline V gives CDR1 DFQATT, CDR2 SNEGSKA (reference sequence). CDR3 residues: CSAEQRAIYVYGYTF. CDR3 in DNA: TGCAGTGCCGAACAAAGGGCCATTTATGTCTATGGCTACACCTTC.

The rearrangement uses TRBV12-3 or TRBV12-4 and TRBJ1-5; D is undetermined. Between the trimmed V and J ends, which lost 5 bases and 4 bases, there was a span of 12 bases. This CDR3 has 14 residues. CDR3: CASSNSGPNQPQHF. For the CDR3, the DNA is TGTGCCAGCAGTAACTCGGGCCCGAATCAGCCCCAGCATTTT.